The 28 T cell receptor beta chains below come from one sample, sequenced in a study of glioma-infiltrating T cells. TCR alpha and beta CDR3 regions were amplified from RNA using iRepertoire nested multiplex PCR. TCRdb fed the multiplex PCR reads into MiXCR, producing one record per CDR3 protein. The sample consists of around 97,000 distinct CDR3 sequences, around 29% of them appearing once. The sample taken for sequencing was glioma tissue, nonneoplastic brain tissue, or PBMCs (not recorded which). These receptors all come from a human donor with low-grade glioma or glioblastoma, undergoing nonglioma brain surgery, or in good health (not recorded which).

About this clonotype: A much larger clone differs by one base, so this may be a read error. V and J are TRBV11-1 and TRBJ2-3; D is unresolved. This CDR3 has 13 residues. Per germline, CDR1 SGHAT and CDR2 FQDESV (reference sequence). CDR3 amino acids: CGSSLRLTDTQYF. The CDR3, as DNA: TGTGGCAGCAGCTTAAGACTCACAGATACGCAGTATTTT.

This clonotype was seen more than once but under ten times. The chain couples TRBV10-3 to TRBJ1-2; D remains ambiguous. V gave up 4 bases and J gave up 0 bases, with 9 bases separating them. CDR3 length: 14 residues. Germline CDR1 and CDR2: ENHRY and SYGVKD. As DNA, the CDR3 is TGTGCCATCAGTGTTTGGGGAGCTAACTATGGCTACACCTTC. Its protein is CAISVWGANYGYTF.

This clonotype came up a few times. The rearrangement links TRBV14 to TRBJ2-6; unclear D gene. Germline CDR1 is SGHDN and CDR2 is FVKESK. Trimming stripped 1 base from V and 1 base from J, with 5 bases between. CDR3 length: 15 residues. The chain's CDR3 is CASSQVKSGANVLTF. CDR3 coding DNA: TGTGCCAGCAGCCAAGTAAAATCTGGGGCCAACGTCCTGACTTTC.

A word on this clonotype: This may be a read error, as it is one base from a much larger clone. CDR3 in DNA: TGTGCCAGCAGCTCTACAGGGCTAGCTGAAGCTTTCTTT. Protein: CASSSTGLAEAFF. The chain has TRBV7-2 and TRBJ1-1; perhaps TRBD1 as D (6 bases). V was cut by 4 bases and J by 6 bases, with 12 bases left in between. This CDR3 has 13 amino acids. Germline assignment: CDR1 SGHTA and CDR2 FQGNSA.

This clonotype was recorded many times. In DNA form, the CDR3 reads TGCGCCAGCAGCCAAGTGGGGGCGGGCACCGAAGAGACCCAGTACTTC. This translates into CASSQVGAGTEETQYF. This chain uses TRBV4-3 with TRBJ2-5, with a weak D call TRBD1 (6 bases). Deletions cut 1 base from V and 3 bases from J, with 15 bases between. The V gene's germline CDR1 is LGHNA and CDR2 YSLEER. CDR3 length: 16 residues.

This clonotype was recorded a few times. This rearrangement joins TRBV19 to TRBJ1-5; no clear D. Germline V lookup: CDR1 LNHDA, CDR2 SQIVND (reference sequence). There are 15 residues in the CDR3. V gave up 6 bases and J gave up 2 bases, with 14 bases separating them. The CDR3 nucleotides are TGTGCCAGTAGATTTACAGTTTACGGCAATCAGCCCCAGCATTTT. It codes for CASRFTVYGNQPQHF. The complete variable domain, with remaining parts taken from reference TRBV19 and TRBJ1-5, reads DGGITQSPKYLFRKEGQNVTLSCEQNLNHDAMYWYRQDPGQGLRLIYYSQIVNDFQKGDIAEGYSVSREKKESFPLTVTSAQKNPTAFYLCASRFTVYGNQPQHFGDGTRLSIL.

This clonotype was detected ten times or more. The chain uses TRBV6-6 and TRBJ1-5; D is undetermined. The germline V gene has CDR1 MNHNY and CDR2 SVGAGI (reference sequence). Trimming stripped 2 bases from V and 7 bases from J, with 15 bases between. This CDR3 spans 15 amino acids. The CDR3 here is CASSYSPEGGQPQHF. CDR3 sequence (DNA): TGTGCCAGCAGTTACAGTCCAGAAGGTGGACAGCCCCAGCATTTT.

The chain combines TRBV4-1 with TRBJ1-6; D call uncertain. Looked up from germline, CDR1 is MGHRA and CDR2 is YSYEKL. V lost 4 bases and J 6 bases, leaving 13 bases between the germline ends. This CDR3 is 15 amino acids long. The chain's CDR3 is CASSPMFLGNSPLHF. The CDR3 DNA sequence: TGCGCCAGCAGCCCTATGTTTCTTGGTAATTCACCCCTCCACTTT.

As for this clonotype: This clone may be a read error of a much larger clone one base away. The CDR3 end shows no conserved phenylalanine or tryptophan, and so a read error is likely. The CDR3 here is CSASTIGVLETQYL. The CDR3 DNA reads as TGCAGTGCTAGTACCATCGGGGTTTTGGAGACCCAGTACCTC. The chain employs TRBV20-1 and TRBJ2-5; weak D call: TRBD2 (5 bases). In germline, CDR1 is DFQATT, CDR2 SNEGSKA (reference sequence). The V end lost 3 bases, the J end lost 5 bases, and 16 bases lay between the germline ends. The CDR3 has 14 amino acids.

This clonotype was observed at least ten times. The gene calls are TRBV7-2 and TRBJ2-2; possibly TRBD1 or TRBD2 for D (6 bases each). This CDR3 comprises 15 residues. Trimming took off 6 bases at V and 5 bases at J, with 16 bases between the two ends. Germline values: CDR1 SGHTA, CDR2 FQGNSA. The CDR3 loop reads CASRTLGGGTGELFF. The CDR3 DNA follows: TGTGCCAGCAGAACGCTGGGGGGCGGGACCGGGGAGCTGTTTTTT.

The V and J genes are TRBV7-2 and TRBJ2-6, with 10 bases fitting TRBD2. CDR3 length equals 17 residues. Germline V gene lookup returns CDR1 SGHTA and CDR2 FQGNSA. Losses at the gene ends were 5 bases for V and 0 bases for J; bases not matched to a gene: 4. The chain's CDR3 is CASSPSGGASGANVLTF. The CDR3, as DNA: TGTGCCAGCAGCCCAAGCGGGGGGGCCTCTGGGGCCAACGTCCTGACTTTC.

Note on this clonotype: Germline and junction disagree at one end, which may indicate a read error. The chain carries TRBV27 and TRBJ1-5; tentative D call: TRBD1 (5 bases). Germline CDR1 and CDR2: MNHEY and SMNVEV (reference sequence). This CDR3 is built from 14 residues. This CDR3 is CASRGTGEAQPQRF. The CDR3 nucleotides read TGTGCCAGCAGGGGGACGGGGGAAGCTCAGCCCCAGCGTTTT.

Details on this clonotype: A junction end diverges from the germline sequence, so it may reflect a read error. This chain joins TRBV2 and TRBJ2-3; D perhaps matches TRBD1 (7 bases). The CDR3 runs to 15 residues. Germline assignment: CDR1 SNHLY and CDR2 FYNNEI. The CDR3 nucleotides read TGTGCCAGCAGGGGGCCAGGGGGGCCCGGAGATACGAAGTATTTT. This gives the protein CASRGPGGPGDTKYF.

A word on this clonotype: With a much larger clone just one base away, this may be a read error. This sequence joins TRBV20-1 and TRBJ2-7; D gene ambiguous. The CDR3 consists of 13 residues. The germline V gene encodes CDR1 DFQATT and CDR2 SNEGSKA (reference sequence). The V and J ends lost 1 base and 1 base respectively, with 8 bases between them. CDR3 nucleotide sequence: TGCAGTGCTAGAGGGAACCGATCCTACGAGCAGTACTTC. Translation: CSARGNRSYEQYF.

This clonotype showed up just a few times. This sequence joins TRBV12-3 or TRBV12-4 and TRBJ2-7, with 7 nucleotides matching TRBD2. V shed 5 bases, J shed 9 bases, and the junction held 7 bases outside the gene matches. This CDR3 is built from 12 residues. CDR3 in DNA: TGTGCCAGCAGTCCCTCCGGGAGGCGGCAGTACTTC. Encoded protein: CASSPSGRRQYF.

In this sample, this clonotype turned up once. It may be a read error: a sequence one base away is much more abundant. The chain recombines TRBV12-3 or TRBV12-4 with TRBJ2-1, with D hard to call. Trimming cost V 5 bases and J 4 bases, with 12 bases left between them. The CDR3 is 14 residues long. This chain's CDR3 is CASSPETSYNEQFF. DNA of the CDR3: TGTGCCAGCAGTCCCGAAACCTCTTACAATGAGCAGTTCTTC.

The table lists this clonotype with many counts. The CDR3 sequence: CASSLIRGGAEAFF. CDR3 DNA: TGTGCCAGCAGCTTGATACGCGGGGGGGCTGAAGCTTTCTTT. The V and J genes are TRBV5-6 and TRBJ1-1; a weak D match, TRBD1 (5 bases). The CDR3 is 14 amino acids. Germline CDR1 and CDR2: SGHDT and YYEEEE. Trimming shortened V by 1 base and J by 6 bases, and 13 bases separated the two germline ends.

On this clonotype: This may arise from a read error, as a much more abundant clone is one base away. The V and J genes are TRBV7-2 and TRBJ1-1; no reliable D call. CDR1 SGHTA and CDR2 FQGNSA come from the germline V gene. The CDR3 sequence is 15 residues long. Written as DNA, the CDR3 is TGTGTCAGCAGCTTAGATCAGAGCGTGAACACTGAAGCTTTCTTT. It translates to CVSSLDQSVNTEAFF.

In this sample, this clonotype turned up many times. The rearrangement links TRBV7-2 to TRBJ2-1, with a tentative D call TRBD1 (5 bases). This CDR3 is 16 amino acids long. Germline values: CDR1 SGHTA, CDR2 FQGNSA. With 8 bases removed from V and 4 bases from J, the gap between germline ends came to 21 bases. For the CDR3, the DNA is TGTGCCAGCGGTTTTGGGGCCCCCCAACCGTACAATGAGCAGTTCTTC. This translates into CASGFGAPQPYNEQFF.

This clonotype was counted only a few times. The genes are TRBV14 and TRBJ1-2; D is unclear. V lost 0 bases to trimming and J lost 4 bases, with 9 bases between them. Per germline, CDR1 SGHDN and CDR2 FVKESK. This CDR3 contains 14 residues. The CDR3 loop is CASSQDGATYGYTF. Written as DNA, the CDR3 is TGTGCCAGCAGCCAAGATGGCGCTACCTATGGCTACACCTTC.

This clonotype was seen at least ten times. V gene TRBV20-1 combines with J gene TRBJ1-2; D not certain. Germline V gene data show CDR1 as DFQATT and CDR2 as SNEGSKA (reference sequence). This CDR3 has 13 amino acids. V lost 3 bases and J 8 bases, leaving 16 bases between the germline ends. In DNA form, the CDR3 reads TGCAGTGCTAGCAACCCAGGTGGTGTAGGCTACACCTTC. Encoded protein: CSASNPGGVGYTF.

Ten or more counts support this clonotype. The gene calls are TRBV6-6 and TRBJ2-1, with a weak D call TRBD2 (5 bases). This CDR3 region has 13 residues. CDR1 is MNHNY, CDR2 SVGAGI, per germline (reference sequence). The V end lost 2 bases, the J end lost 10 bases, and 12 bases lay between the germline ends. DNA of the CDR3: TGTGCCAGCAGTTACGAAACTAGAGGAGAGCAGTTCTTC. Residues: CASSYETRGEQFF.

The CDR3 sequence: CASSKNVGQVRLLEKLFF. The CDR3 DNA reads TGTGCCAGCAGTAAGAACGTCGGACAGGTTCGATTACTTGAAAAACTGTTTTTT. The chain links TRBV6-1 to TRBJ1-4; 7 bases match TRBD1. V was clipped by 5 bases and J by 7 bases; unmatched bases: 19. CDR1 is MNHNS and CDR2 is SASEGT in the germline V gene. This CDR3 comprises 18 residues.

For this clonotype: One end of the junction fails to match germline, which may point to a read error. CDR3 loop: CASSLSDPDTQYF. CDR3 DNA sequence: TGTGCCAGCAGCTTATCGGATCCAGATACGCAGTATTTT. V and J are TRBV27 and TRBJ2-3; no reliable D call. The germline V gene encodes CDR1 MNHEY and CDR2 SMNVEV (reference sequence). The CDR3 totals 13 residues.

In its sample, this clonotype was seen a few times. The rearrangement joins TRBV18 to TRBJ1-1; D may be TRBD1 (6 bases). Trimming pared 0 bases from V and 5 bases from J, leaving 13 bases between. There are 15 residues in the CDR3. Germline V gives CDR1 KGHSH, CDR2 LQKENI. The CDR3: CASSPPDGGGTEAFF. CDR3 DNA: TGTGCCAGCTCACCACCGGACGGGGGCGGGACTGAAGCTTTCTTT.

The rearrangement links TRBV4-1 to TRBJ1-4; possibly TRBD1 for D (5 bases). With 1 base removed from V and 8 bases from J, the gap between germline ends came to 11 bases. CDR3 size: 14 residues. The germline gives CDR1 MGHRA, CDR2 YSYEKL. DNA of the CDR3: TGCGCCAGCAGCCAAGTGGGGGACCTGGAAAAACTGTTTTTT. The encoded protein is CASSQVGDLEKLFF.

CDR3 residues: CASLSGARKTQYF. As DNA, the CDR3 is TGTGCCAGCTTGTCAGGGGCTCGAAAGACCCAGTACTTC. The chain carries TRBV6-8 and TRBJ2-5, with D possibly matching TRBD1 (6 bases). V was trimmed by 8 bases and J by 6 bases, leaving 16 bases between them. This CDR3 spans 13 amino acids. From germline, CDR1 is MNHGY and CDR2 SAAAGT.

This clonotype was counted many times. This chain's CDR3 is CASRGQGTAKNIQYF. For the CDR3, the DNA is TGTGCCTCGAGGGGGCAGGGGACGGCCAAAAACATTCAGTACTTC. The chain carries TRBV7-2 and TRBJ2-4; 7 nucleotides match TRBD1. CDR3 length equals 15 residues. Germline V gene lookup returns CDR1 SGHTA and CDR2 FQGNSA. V shed 11 bases and J 1 base; nucleotides not matched to a gene: 11. Looking up the rest from reference TRBV7-2 and TRBJ2-4 gives the full variable domain: GAGVSQSPSNKVTEKGKDVELRCDPISGHTALYWYRQSLGQGLEFLIYFQGNSAPDKSGLPSDRFSAERTGGSVSTLTIQRTQQEDSAVYLCASRGQGTAKNIQYFGAGTRLSVL.